This is a list of T cell receptor beta chains from one sample in a study of OX40 agonist ivuxolimab in advanced cancers. Data came from immunoSEQ multiplex PCR; TCRdb stores just in-frame clones and leaves some out. Of tens of thousands of clones listed, less than 85% are singletons. Sequencing used CD4+ or CD8+ T cells sorted from blood, obtained in a trial of the OX40 agonist ivuxolimab. The source of these receptors is an adult with an advanced solid tumor such as melanoma, head and neck, liver or kidney cancer. CDR3s include the opening cysteine and the closing phenylalanine or tryptophan. Fields, in order: clone size, D gene, V gene, J gene, CDR3 DNA, CDR3 protein. The D gene is left open where the match is weak. A row's size may be missing; if present it is once, few, many or a size class.

few,TRBD1,TRBV9,TRBJ2-2,TGTGCCAGCAGCCCCCGACAGGGCCACGGGGAGCTGTTTTTT,CASSPRQGHGELFF
NA,NA,TRBV7-2,TRBJ1-6,TGTGCCAGCAGCTCCCCGGGACATTATAATTCACCCCTCCACTTT,CASSSPGHYNSPLHF
NA,TRBD1,TRBV9,TRBJ2-6,TGTGCCAGCAGCCCATGGGGGACAGGAGACTCTGGGGCCAACGTCCTGACTTTC,CASSPWGTGDSGANVLTF
few,TRBD1,TRBV4-1,TRBJ1-1,TGCGCCAGCAGCGGACAGGGGGTGCGTACTGAAGCTTTCTTT,CASSGQGVRTEAFF
NA,NA,TRBV5-1,TRBJ2-7,TGCGCCAGCAGCTTGGAGGGGGGAATCTACGAGCAGTACTTC,CASSLEGGIYEQYF
few,TRBD1,TRBV19,TRBJ2-7,TGTGCCAGTAGTCGTGGACAGGCCTACGAGCAGTACTTC,CASSRGQAYEQYF
NA,NA,TRBV5-1,TRBJ1-2,TGCGCCAGCAGCGCTACAGGGAACTATGGCTACACCTTC,CASSATGNYGYTF
NA,NA,TRBV4-3,TRBJ2-5,TGCGCCAGCAGCCAAAGACTGAAAGGCGCAGGGGATGAGACCCAGTACTTC,CASSQRLKGAGDETQYF
NA,NA,TRBV7-2,TRBJ1-2,TGTGCCAGCAGCCCGGAGTCGGGTAACCCAACGGGCTACACCTTC,CASSPESGNPTGYTF
once,TRBD1,TRBV10-3,TRBJ1-2,TGTGCCATCAGCGGGACAGGGGGAGAAAGTGGCTACACCTTC,CAISGTGGESGYTF
medium-sized,NA,TRBV7-2,TRBJ1-3,TGTGCCAGCAGCTTAGAGGCAGGGGCTGGAAACACCATATATTTT,CASSLEAGAGNTIYF
NA,NA,TRBV29-1,TRBJ1-2,TGCAGCGTTGGGACGTCTGCTAACTATGGCTACACCTTC,CSVGTSANYGYTF
NA,NA,TRBV11-2,TRBJ1-6,TGTGCCAGCAGTGATGGACGGAGAAATTCACCCCTCCACTTT,CASSDGRRNSPLHF
NA,NA,TRBV19,TRBJ1-5,TGTGCCAGTAGGGAAGGGGCCTTTAATCAGCCCCAGCATTTT,CASREGAFNQPQHF
NA,NA,TRBV19,TRBJ2-7,TGTGCCAGTAGCCGAACGACAGGAGCCGAGATCTACGAGCAGTACTTC,CASSRTTGAEIYEQYF
NA,TRBD2,TRBV7-2,TRBJ2-5,TGTGCCAGCAGCTTTAACGGGGGGGCCCAAGAGACCCAGTACTTC,CASSFNGGAQETQYF
NA,NA,TRBV29-1,TRBJ2-7,TGCAGCGTTAAAACAGGGTTGGGCTCCTACGAGCAGTACTTC,CSVKTGLGSYEQYF
NA,NA,TRBV28,TRBJ1-3,TGTGCCAGCACGACTCCCAGGAGCTCTGGAAACACCATATATTTT,CASTTPRSSGNTIYF
NA,NA,TRBV6-6,TRBJ1-1,TGTGCCAGCAGTTACTCATCCCCTGGTCGGGCTTTCTTT,CASSYSSPGRAFF
NA,NA,TRBV11-2,TRBJ2-5,TGTGCCAGCAGCTTAGATCTAAGTGGGCCAGGGGGGGGAGAGACCCAGTACTTC,CASSLDLSGPGGGETQYF
few,NA,TRBV30,TRBJ2-1,TGTGCCTGGAGTGGGAAGGCGCAGGAGCAGTTCTTC,CAWSGKAQEQFF
NA,NA,TRBV6-1,TRBJ1-2,TGTGCCAGCAGTGAAGGGGGGGCTTGGGGCTATGGCTACACCTTC,CASSEGGAWGYGYTF
NA,NA,TRBV6-1,TRBJ2-3,TGTGCCAGCTACCAGATTGAATATTCAGATACGCAGTATTTT,CASYQIEYSDTQYF
NA,TRBD1,TRBV27,TRBJ1-6,TGTGCCAGCAGTTTAAGGGGGACAGGGGTTTCACCCCTCCACTTT,CASSLRGTGVSPLHF
NA,NA,TRBV7-2,TRBJ2-5,TGTGCCAGCAGCTTAGGGTGGGCGCAAGAGACCCAGTACTTC,CASSLGWAQETQYF
NA,TRBD1,TRBV27,TRBJ2-7,TGTGCCAGCAGTTTATCGGGGATCGACAGGGTCATCACCTACGAGCAGTACTTC,CASSLSGIDRVITYEQYF
NA,NA,TRBV4-3,TRBJ1-2,TGCGCCAGCAGCCAACACAGATCTTCTAACTATGGCTACACCTTC,CASSQHRSSNYGYTF
NA,NA,TRBV13,TRBJ2-3,TGTGCCAGCAGCCTAGGGGGATATACGCAGTATTTT,CASSLGGYTQYF
NA,NA,TRBV6-4,TRBJ2-3,TGTGCCAGCAGTGACTCATGGCAGGGCGGCACAGATACGCAGTATTTT,CASSDSWQGGTDTQYF
NA,NA,TRBV7-2,TRBJ1-1,TGTGCCAGCAGCCCTGACCAACCCGGACAAGTTGAAGCTTTCTTT,CASSPDQPGQVEAFF
NA,NA,TRBV9,TRBJ1-6,TGTGCCAGCAGCGACAGGCAAAATTCACCCCTCCACTTT,CASSDRQNSPLHF
once,NA,TRBV19,TRBJ2-7,TGTGCCAGTACCCGAAGGGGAGCGTCCCAGCAGTACTTC,CASTRRGASQQYF
once,NA,TRBV28,TRBJ1-2,TGTGCCAGCACTCCGGGGGGTCCGTATGGCTACACCTTC,CASTPGGPYGYTF
NA,TRBD1,TRBV11-1,TRBJ2-5,TGTGCCAGCAGCAACGGACAGGGGCAATGGGAGACCCAGTACTTC,CASSNGQGQWETQYF
NA,NA,TRBV5-1,TRBJ1-1,TGCGCCAGCAGCCTGAGAGCGGCAGGAACAGAAACTGAAGCTTTCTTT,CASSLRAAGTETEAFF
NA,NA,TRBV7-8,TRBJ2-7,TGTGCCAGCAGGCCGGAGGGGTTCAGCTCCTACGAGCAGTACTTC,CASRPEGFSSYEQYF